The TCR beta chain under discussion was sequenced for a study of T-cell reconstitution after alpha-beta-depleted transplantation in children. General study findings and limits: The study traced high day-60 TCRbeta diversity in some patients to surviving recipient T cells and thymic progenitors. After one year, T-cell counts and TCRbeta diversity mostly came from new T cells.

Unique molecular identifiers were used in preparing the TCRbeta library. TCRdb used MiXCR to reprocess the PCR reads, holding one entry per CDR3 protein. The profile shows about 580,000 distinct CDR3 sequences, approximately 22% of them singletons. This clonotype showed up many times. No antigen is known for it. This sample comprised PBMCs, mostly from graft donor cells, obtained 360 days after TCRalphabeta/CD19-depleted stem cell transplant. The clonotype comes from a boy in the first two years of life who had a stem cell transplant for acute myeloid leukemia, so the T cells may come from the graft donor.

Written as DNA, the CDR3 is TGTGCCAGCAGAACCCAGGGGGGGGCAAATTCACCCCTCCACTTT. Residues: CASRTQGGANSPLHF. This rearrangement joins TRBV6-5 to TRBJ1-6, with 7 positions matching TRBD1. V shed 6 bases and J 7 bases; nucleotides not matched to a gene: 9. Looked up from germline, CDR1 is MNHEY and CDR2 is SVGAGI. The CDR3 runs to 15 residues.